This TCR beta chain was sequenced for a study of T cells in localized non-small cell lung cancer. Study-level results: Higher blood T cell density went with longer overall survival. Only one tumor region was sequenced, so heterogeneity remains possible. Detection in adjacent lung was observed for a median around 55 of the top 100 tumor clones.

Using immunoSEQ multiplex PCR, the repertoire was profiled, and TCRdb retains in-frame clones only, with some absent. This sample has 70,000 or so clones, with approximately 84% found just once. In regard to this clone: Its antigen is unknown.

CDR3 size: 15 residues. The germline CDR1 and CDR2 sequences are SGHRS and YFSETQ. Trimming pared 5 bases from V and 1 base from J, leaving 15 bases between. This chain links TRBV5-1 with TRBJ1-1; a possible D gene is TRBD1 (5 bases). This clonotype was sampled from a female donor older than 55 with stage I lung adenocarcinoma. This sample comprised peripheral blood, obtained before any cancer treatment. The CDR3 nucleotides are TGCGCCAGCAGGAGTGGGACCCGTGGGAACACTGAAGCTTTCTTT. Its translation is CASRSGTRGNTEAFF.